This TCR beta chain originates from a study of blood T cell repertoires in COVID-19. Repertoires were generated with immunoSEQ multiplex PCR, while TCRdb's copy carries only in-frame clones and drops some. The repertoire holds nearly 200,000 clones, with 80% to 85% as singletons. V shed 1 base, J shed 3 bases, and the junction held 9 bases outside the gene matches. From germline, CDR1 is MGHRA and CDR2 YSYEKL. The CDR3 has 17 residues. Sequencing was done on a sample of PBMCs or T cells enriched from blood (not recorded which). The chain employs TRBV4-1 and TRBJ2-3; TRBD2 aligns across 8 bases. The receptor was derived from a man aged 35-49 years who had recovered from COVID-19. CDR3 loop: CASSQGVTGGRTDTQYF. The CDR3 DNA reads TGCGCCAGCAGCCAAGGTGTTACGGGGGGGCGGACAGATACGCAGTATTTT.